This TCR beta chain was retrieved from a study of T cells in Graves' hyperthyroidism and ophthalmopathy (dated by TCRdb to the late 2010s). About the investigation overall: Peripheral blood samples were taken at the time of initial diagnosis, prior to any treatment. TCR V-J signatures able to tell the groups apart were searched for in a discovery cohort of 100 patients, of whom more than 40 had Graves' ophthalmopathy and 55 to 65 had stable Graves' hyperthyroidism. Prospective prediction of ophthalmopathy was tested in an independent validation cohort consisting of some 20 hyperthyroidism patients and around 17 patients who later progressed to ophthalmopathy. The roughly 100 discovery patients were randomly divided into training and test sets at a 7:3 ratio. In addition, the study compared T-cell repertoires in thyroid tissue and in blood from roughly 6 Graves' hyperthyroidism patients. Following sampling, methimazole starting at 30 mg daily was given to hyperthyroidism patients, and high-dose intravenous methylprednisolone was given to ophthalmopathy patients. The paper describes TCR Vbeta CDR3 sequencing of 130 to 150 peripheral blood samples, made up of about 41 ophthalmopathy patients, roughly 75 hyperthyroidism patients and about 17 progressor patients. The paper's findings and limits, for the study overall: In validation, the model predicted progression to ophthalmopathy with approximately 69% sensitivity and over 72% specificity, a median of 6.5 months before onset. A model built on a 13 V-J signature distinguished ophthalmopathy from stable hyperthyroidism, reaching roughly 88% sensitivity and 81.08% specificity in cross-validation and 80%/75% in testing. No statistical method was used to fix the sample size in advance, and group allocation was not hidden from the investigators. Blood samples also contained most of the expanded thyroid clonotypes (frequency above 0.001), which suggests that blood repertoires may reflect thyroid immune responses.

A patient counted as having stable Graves' hyperthyroidism if no progression to ophthalmopathy occurred over 18 months of follow-up. Hyperthyroidism patients were newly diagnosed, with disease duration under 2 months, and aged 18 to 65 years. Exclusion was applied to patients with uncontrolled infections, other autoimmune diseases, pregnancy or lactation. Clinical symptoms, serum thyroxine and TRAb, thyroid ultrasound, and orbital computed tomography formed the basis for the diagnoses. PBMCs were isolated from 8 to 10 ml of fresh peripheral blood by Ficoll-Paque density gradient centrifugation. Total RNA was extracted using Trizol reagent, and RNA quality was assessed on an Agilent 2100 Bioanalyzer. V has 3 bases trimmed and J has 10 bases trimmed; junction bases matching no gene number 7. The germline V gene encodes CDR1 DFQATT and CDR2 SNEGSKA (reference sequence). The CDR3 contains 13 residues, cysteine and phenylalanine counted. Of all the DNA, just the CDR3 is kept, 39 bases in frame from base 1.

Ten or more counts support this clonotype. This clone's antigen is unknown. No quality values exist for individual bases; no much larger clone is one base distant. The TCR beta CDR3 regions were amplified from the RNA transcripts. A first-round RT-PCR of the TCR CDR3 used the HTBI primer set with the Qiagen OneStep RT-PCR kit. Libraries were constructed in a second round of multiplex PCR, after which size selection and purification were performed. The libraries were sequenced on an Illumina HiSeq2000 using paired-end 100 bp reads. On the authors' methods: SOAPnuke was used to process the raw data, throwing out any read that contained adapters or uncalled bases, had a mean Phred below 15, or lacked an exact constant-primer or identifier match. High-quality paired reads were merged with COPE v1.2.5, and unique nucleotide sequences were defined as clonotypes. Clonotypes were aligned to IMGT TRBV, TRBD and TRBJ reference segments using MiTCR v1.1. The analysis included only V-J combinations with a frequency above 0.0001, which together covered around 99% of the repertoires. A TCS score was defined as the ratio between F50 (clonal expansion) and ExV (chaos), using BLOSUM62-based TCRdist between CDR3 peptides within each V-J. Welch's t-statistics and random forest reduced 450 to 600 V-J features to fewer than 15, which were used in a naive Bayes classifier (R e1071). The public sequencing data were trimmed at Q25 with fastp and processed into clonotypes with MiXCR by TCRdb, which kept only in-frame beta chains. Every entry covers one CDR3 protein and lists the most common genes and DNA from its rows. It is TCRdb's table, rather than the study itself, that gives the V and J calls and clone size. This sample is represented by about 400,000 distinct CDR3 sequences; 15% of them were singletons. The ten largest clones capture 32% of the sample.

The sample taken for sequencing was blood. This clonotype was sampled from a woman between 25 and 40 years old with Graves' hyperthyroidism. The chain employs TRBV20-1 and TRBJ2-1, with 9 central nucleotides matching TRBD2. This receptor has the CDR3 CSASLRTSAEQFF. The bases are TGCAGTGCTAGTTTGAGGACTAGCGCCGAGCAGTTCTTC.